Following are 12 T cell receptor beta chains from one sample sequenced in a study of blood T cell repertoires in COVID-19 (dated by TCRdb to the early 2020s). Library preparation used the immunoSEQ multiplex PCR assay. TCRdb provides this immuneACCESS table in a form limited to in-frame rearrangements. Some clones are lacking; in checked studies, under half of them reflect an unresolved V gene, and why the rest are absent is not known. For this sample the table gives around 63,000 clones, of which 88% were detected only once. The ten largest clones take up roughly 1.2% of the sample. Sequenced sample: peripheral blood. All receptors come from a woman aged 55-69 years with acute or convalescent COVID-19.

The genes are TRBV28 and TRBJ1-1; D call uncertain. Trimming pared 2 bases from V and 6 bases from J, leaving 13 bases between. Germline-derived CDR1 and CDR2 are MDHEN and SYDVKM. The CDR3 runs to 14 residues. This CDR3 is CASSLVGLGPEAFF. In DNA form, the CDR3 reads TGTGCCAGCAGTTTAGTCGGACTTGGCCCTGAAGCTTTCTTT.

The rearrangement joins TRBV9 to TRBJ2-3, with TRBD1 identical over 8 bases. From germline, CDR1 is SGDLS and CDR2 YYNGEE. V lost 4 bases to trimming and J lost 4 bases; unmatched junction nucleotides: 8. The CDR3 extends over 15 amino acids. The CDR3 loop is CASSPGQGKPDTQYF. Written as DNA, the CDR3 is TGTGCCAGCAGCCCCGGACAGGGTAAGCCAGATACGCAGTATTTT.

The chain employs TRBV19 and TRBJ1-4; a possible D gene is TRBD1 (6 bases). Germline assignment: CDR1 LNHDA and CDR2 SQIVND (reference sequence). This CDR3 contains 17 residues. The ends were cut back, 3 bases at V and 0 bases at J, with 14 bases in the middle. For the CDR3, the DNA is TGTGCCAGTAGTATCCGTGGACAGATGGCAACTAATGAAAAACTGTTTTTT. Its protein is CASSIRGQMATNEKLFF.

The chain couples TRBV21-1 to TRBJ2-7; no check of the table's D call, TRBD1, against the DNA was made. TRBV21-1 is listed as a pseudogene. The CDR3 covers 15 residues. CDR3 region: CASSKAWDSGYEQYV. The CDR3 DNA reads as TGTGCCAGCAGCAAAGCCTGGGACAGTGGCTACGAGCAGTACGTC.

The rearrangement uses TRBV7-9 and TRBJ2-7, with 7 positions matching TRBD1. V dropped 1 base and J dropped 3; count of bases not matched to a gene: 3. This CDR3 comprises 14 residues. The germline CDR1 and CDR2 sequences are SEHNR and FQNEAQ (reference sequence). Here the CDR3 DNA reads TGTGCCAGCAGCTTAGGGCAGGGGGTCTACGAGCAGTACGTC. The encoded protein is CASSLGQGVYEQYV.

This rearrangement joins TRBV5-1 to TRBJ2-3, with 10 bases matching TRBD2. Germline V lookup: CDR1 SGHRS, CDR2 YFSETQ. This CDR3 comprises 15 residues. After removal of 2 bases from V and 6 bases from J, the junction contained 6 bases not matched to a gene. The CDR3 protein is CASSLKRGGPDTQYF. DNA of the CDR3: TGCGCCAGCAGCTTAAAGCGGGGGGGCCCGGATACGCAGTATTTT.

This chain links TRBV19 with TRBJ1-5; D may be TRBD1 (5 bases). The germline V gene has CDR1 LNHDA and CDR2 SQIVND (reference sequence). The length of the CDR3 is 14 residues. Between the trimmed V and J ends, which lost 5 bases and 6 bases, there was a span of 14 bases. As DNA, the CDR3 is TGTGCCAGTAGTTTTCTGGGGCTTGTTCAGCCCCAGCATTTT. Its protein product is CASSFLGLVQPQHF.

The rearrangement joins TRBV6-5 to TRBJ1-2; TRBD1 matches at 9 bases. This CDR3 spans 14 amino acids. Per germline, CDR1 MNHEY and CDR2 SVGAGI. V lost 7 bases and J lost 8; bases outside the gene matches: 11. CDR3 in DNA: TGTGCCAGCATCGAAAGGGACAGGGAGTGGGGCTACACCTTC. It codes for CASIERDREWGYTF.

V and J are TRBV5-1 and TRBJ2-5, with TRBD2 matching 12 bases. The germline CDR1 and CDR2 sequences are SGHRS and YFSETQ. V shed 3 bases, J shed 0 bases, and the junction held 3 bases outside the gene matches. This CDR3 comprises 16 residues. The DNA of the CDR3 is TGCGCCAGCAGCTCAGGACTAGCGGGGAACCAAGAGACCCAGTACTTC. Encoded protein: CASSSGLAGNQETQYF.

The chain recombines TRBV5-1 with TRBJ1-2; 12 bases agree with TRBD1. The CDR3 consists of 16 residues. The junction had 11 bases not matched to a gene; V was cut back by 4 bases and J by 7 bases. Germline values: CDR1 SGHRS, CDR2 YFSETQ. The CDR3 here is CASSTRGTGGDPGYTF. Here the CDR3 DNA reads TGCGCCAGCAGCACGCGGGGGACAGGGGGCGATCCTGGCTACACCTTC.

The rearrangement joins TRBV10-2 to TRBJ2-7, with 7 bases fitting TRBD2. J was trimmed by 3 bases and V by 6 bases; bases with no gene match: 5. The length of the CDR3 is 13 residues. Germline V gene data show CDR1 as WSHSY and CDR2 as SAAADI. The CDR3 spells CASRGQRGYEQYV. CDR3 sequence (DNA): TGCGCCAGCAGAGGCCAGCGGGGCTACGAGCAGTACGTC.

This clone was detected once. The CDR3 sequence is CASSQTGTSGYEQYV. The DNA for the CDR3 is TGTGCCAGCTCACAGACCGGGACTAGCGGTTACGAGCAGTACGTC. The chain is built from TRBV18 and TRBJ2-7; 11 nucleotides align to TRBD2. The CDR3 has 15 residues. J lost 4 bases, V lost 4 bases, and 6 bases had no gene match. The germline gives CDR1 KGHSH, CDR2 LQKENI.